A single sample gave rise to the 22 T cell receptor beta chains below, sequenced in a study of blood T cell repertoires in COVID-19. TCRdb keeps only in-frame clones here, not all; method: immunoSEQ multiplex PCR. The repertoire has about 81,000 clones, approximately 78% of them found once; the top ten carry 10%. The sequenced sample consisted of peripheral blood. The receptors derive from a man in his 60s with acute or convalescent COVID-19.

The chain joins TRBV5-4 to TRBJ2-1; 13 bases align to TRBD2. The V segment lost 3 bases and the J segment 9 bases; nucleotides outside the gene matches: 6. CDR3 length equals 15 residues. The germline gives CDR1 SGHNT, CDR2 YYREEE (reference sequence). CDR3 DNA sequence: TGTGCCAGCAGCTACGGACTAGCGGGAGCAAGTGAGCAGTTCTTC. Its protein product is CASSYGLAGASEQFF.

A single count supports this clone. V usage is TRBV18 and J usage is TRBJ2-1; 11 nucleotides match TRBD2. Germline CDR1 and CDR2: KGHSH and LQKENI. The CDR3 runs to 15 residues. V gave up 4 bases and J gave up 2 bases; unmatched junction bases: 1. For the CDR3, the DNA is TGTGCCAGCTCACTAGCGGGAGGGACCTACAATGAGCAGTTCTTC. Protein sequence: CASSLAGGTYNEQFF.

This clone turned up a few times. The chain combines TRBV18 with TRBJ1-4; 11 bases line up with TRBD1. V lost 2 bases, J lost 4 bases, and 0 bases stayed unmatched. The CDR3 consists of 15 residues. The germline V gene has CDR1 KGHSH and CDR2 LQKENI. CDR3 DNA sequence: TGTGCCAGCTCACCAGGGACAGGGGGTAATGAAAAACTGTTTTTT. It specifies CASSPGTGGNEKLFF.

This clone was recorded only once. The chain recombines TRBV28 with TRBJ2-5, with a tentative D call TRBD1 (5 bases). Germline values: CDR1 MDHEN, CDR2 SYDVKM. V was cut by 3 bases and J by 5 bases, with 16 bases left in between. The CDR3 loop spans 15 amino acids. CDR3 DNA sequence: TGTGCCAGCAGTTTGTCCCGCAGGGTTCGGGAGACCCAGTACTTC. Translated, it gives CASSLSRRVRETQYF.

The rearrangement links TRBV18 to TRBJ1-1; 7 nucleotides match TRBD1. The J segment lost 8 bases and the V segment lost 5 bases, leaving 8 bases of the junction unmatched. Germline values: CDR1 KGHSH, CDR2 LQKENI. The CDR3 has 13 amino acids. The DNA for the CDR3 is TGTGCCAGCTCATCATACGACAGGGAAGAAGCTTTCTTT. It is translated as CASSSYDREEAFF.

This clone showed up many times. The V call is TRBV2, the J call TRBJ2-2; D gene ambiguous. Germline assignment: CDR1 SNHLY and CDR2 FYNNEI. V dropped 4 bases and J dropped 0 bases, with 6 bases sitting between them. The CDR3 sequence is 14 residues long. The CDR3 sequence is CASSVESNTGELFF. The CDR3 DNA is TGTGCCAGCAGTGTCGAGTCGAACACCGGGGAGCTGTTTTTT.

The chain combines TRBV6-1 with TRBJ1-5; D is ambiguous. This CDR3 has 13 residues. Trimming took 3 bases from V and 0 from J, leaving 3 bases between them. Germline V gene lookup returns CDR1 MNHNS and CDR2 SASEGT. CDR3 in DNA: TGTGCCAGCAGTGACCGTAGCAATCAGCCCCAGCATTTT. This gives the protein CASSDRSNQPQHF.

This clone was seen a handful of times. The genes are TRBV6-4 and TRBJ2-5; 8 bases agree with TRBD1. V was clipped by 8 bases and J by 4 bases; unmatched bases: 9. The length of the CDR3 is 14 residues. Looked up from germline, CDR1 is MRHNA and CDR2 is SNTAGT. In DNA, the CDR3 is TGTGCCAGCGCCCTACAGGGGGGTAGAGAGACCCAGTACTTC. Residues: CASALQGGRETQYF.

The rearrangement links TRBV10-3 to TRBJ2-7; D is perhaps TRBD1 (7 bases). The germline V gene encodes CDR1 ENHRY and CDR2 SYGVKD. V dropped 6 bases and J dropped 1 base, with 13 bases sitting between them. The length of the CDR3 is 14 residues. In DNA, the CDR3 is TGTGCCATCAGGGGCGGGACAGCTTCCTACGAGCAGTACTTC. As protein: CAIRGGTASYEQYF.

V is TRBV5-4 and J is TRBJ2-7; a possible D gene is TRBD1 (5 bases). The CDR3 contains 13 residues. Deletions cut 0 bases from V and 2 bases from J, with 6 bases between. Looked up from germline, CDR1 is SGHNT and CDR2 is YYREEE (reference sequence). CDR3 in DNA: TGTGCCAGCAGCTTGGAGACAGCCTACGAGCAGTACTTC. Translation gives CASSLETAYEQYF.

The J gene is TRBJ2-5, the V gene TRBV7-6, with D perhaps matching TRBD1 (7 bases). This CDR3 has 16 residues. Trimming removed 5 bases at V and 5 bases at J, with 21 bases between. The germline V gene has CDR1 SGHVS and CDR2 FNYEAQ. The CDR3: CASSPQPHRGGETQYF. In nucleotides, the CDR3 is TGTGCCAGCAGCCCCCAACCCCACAGGGGAGGTGAGACCCAGTACTTC.

This rearrangement joins TRBV2 to TRBJ2-1; TRBD1 aligns across 7 bases. This CDR3 is built from 14 residues. Germline V gene lookup returns CDR1 SNHLY and CDR2 FYNNEI. V was clipped by 6 bases and J by 3 bases; unmatched bases: 5. In DNA, the CDR3 is TGTGCCAGCAGCGGGGACAGACACTACAATGAGCAGTTCTTC. Its translation is CASSGDRHYNEQFF.

The chain recombines TRBV6-5 with TRBJ1-1; no clear D gene. V lost 6 bases and J 1 base, leaving 9 bases between the germline ends. Germline V gene data show CDR1 as MNHEY and CDR2 as SVGAGI. This CDR3 has 13 residues. The CDR3 region is CASRFGENTEAFF. The CDR3 nucleotides are TGTGCCAGCAGATTCGGAGAGAACACTGAAGCTTTCTTT.

The chain links TRBV7-2 to TRBJ2-1; perhaps TRBD1 as D (6 bases). The germline gives CDR1 SGHTA, CDR2 FQGNSA. The CDR3 runs 13 residues. V was cut by 3 bases and J by 7 bases, with 10 bases left in between. The CDR3 is CASSFLGANEQFF. Here the CDR3 DNA reads TGTGCCAGCAGCTTCCTGGGGGCGAATGAGCAGTTCTTC.

V and J are TRBV19 and TRBJ1-1; TRBD1 matches 8 bases. Germline trimming cut 6 bases from V and 6 bases from J; bases unmatched to any gene: 9. Per the germline V gene, CDR1 is LNHDA and CDR2 is SQIVND (reference sequence). This CDR3 has 14 amino acids. The CDR3 sequence: CASRSRQGKAEAFF. CDR3 DNA: TGTGCCAGTAGATCCCGACAGGGGAAGGCTGAAGCTTTCTTT.

The J gene is TRBJ1-2, the V gene TRBV2; possible D gene TRBD1, 5 bases. This CDR3 spans 15 amino acids. Germline CDR1 reads SNHLY; CDR2 reads FYNNEI. Trimming shortened V by 6 bases and J by 4 bases, and 18 bases separated the two germline ends. The CDR3 DNA reads TGTGCCAGCAGGCCAGATAGGGGAGGTGTCTATGGCTACACCTTC. It is translated as CASRPDRGGVYGYTF.

This rearrangement joins TRBV30 to TRBJ1-1; tentative D call: TRBD1 (5 bases). With 0 bases removed from V and 5 bases from J, the gap between germline ends came to 7 bases. CDR3 length equals 12 residues. The germline CDR1 and CDR2 sequences are GTSNPN and SVGIG (reference sequence). This chain's CDR3 is CAWSVGRTEAFF. The CDR3 DNA reads as TGTGCCTGGAGTGTGGGGCGGACTGAAGCTTTCTTT.

This clone appeared a single time. This chain joins TRBV5-1 and TRBJ1-3; a possible D gene is TRBD1 (6 bases). The CDR3 has 15 residues. Trimming stripped 4 bases from V and 2 bases from J, with 13 bases between. Germline CDR1 is SGHRS and CDR2 is YFSETQ. The CDR3 spells CASSPTGNPGNTIYF. CDR3 nucleotide sequence: TGCGCCAGCAGCCCAACAGGGAATCCTGGAAACACCATATATTTT.

CDR3 nucleotide sequence: TGTGCCAGCAGCCAAGAAGGGCAGGGAAGCAATTCACCCCTCCACTTT. As protein: CASSQEGQGSNSPLHF. The V gene is TRBV4-2, the J gene TRBJ1-6, with a tentative D call TRBD1 (5 bases). Looked up from germline, CDR1 is LGHNA and CDR2 is YNFKEQ. This CDR3 is 16 amino acids long. Trimming removed 0 bases at V and 7 bases at J, with 13 bases between.

This chain joins TRBV5-1 and TRBJ2-3; D is possibly TRBD2 (6 bases). The germline gives CDR1 SGHRS, CDR2 YFSETQ. The CDR3 sequence is 15 residues long. V was pared by 3 bases and J by 4 bases, with 15 bases between. CDR3 DNA sequence: TGCGCCAGCAGCTCCGGGACTCCAGAGGCAGATACGCAGTATTTT. It codes for CASSSGTPEADTQYF. The whole variable domain, filled in from reference TRBV5-1 and TRBJ2-3, reads KAGVTQTPRYLIKTRGQQVTLSCSPISGHRSVSWYQQTPGQGLQFLFEYFSETQRNKGNFPGRFSGRQFSNSRSEMNVSTLELGDSALYLCASSSGTPEADTQYFGPGTRLTVL.

The rearrangement joins TRBV5-1 to TRBJ1-1, with TRBD1 matching 7 bases. Germline V gene sequence: CDR1 SGHRS, CDR2 YFSETQ. The trim removed 4 bases at V and 4 bases at J, leaving 7 bases unmatched. The CDR3 totals 14 residues. CDR3 residues: CASSARQGGTEAFF. CDR3 coding DNA: TGCGCCAGCAGCGCGCGACAGGGTGGCACTGAAGCTTTCTTT.

The rearrangement uses TRBV5-1 and TRBJ2-3; D gene unclear. V was shortened by 4 bases and J by 1 base, with 13 bases between the two germline ends. CDR1 and CDR2 (germline): SGHRS, YFSETQ. This CDR3 has 15 residues. The CDR3 spells CASSPSRAGTDTQYF. The CDR3 nucleotides read TGCGCCAGCAGCCCGTCTAGAGCTGGCACAGATACGCAGTATTTT. Full variable domain (remainder filled in from reference TRBV5-1 and TRBJ2-3): KAGVTQTPRYLIKTRGQQVTLSCSPISGHRSVSWYQQTPGQGLQFLFEYFSETQRNKGNFPGRFSGRQFSNSRSEMNVSTLELGDSALYLCASSPSRAGTDTQYFGPGTRLTVL.